This is a list of T cell receptor beta chains from one sample in a study of blood T cell repertoires in COVID-19. The data were produced by immunoSEQ multiplex PCR, yet TCRdb's version contains in-frame clones alone and is incomplete. The repertoire holds around 93,000 clones, 85% to 90% seen once, with over 15% in the top ten. Source material: peripheral blood. The receptors here all came from a human donor in a cohort sampled during active COVID-19. CDR3s include the opening cysteine and the closing phenylalanine or tryptophan. Each record gives: V gene, D gene, J gene, clone size, CDR3 protein, CDR3 DNA. The D gene is left open where the match is weak. Rows give clone size only sometimes, using once, few, many, or a class for an expanded clone.

TRBV5-6,.,TRBJ2-7,.,CASSLVSSYEQYF,TGTGCCAGCAGCTTGGTGTCTTCCTACGAGCAGTACTTC
TRBV6-6,TRBD1,TRBJ1-3,once,CASSRGQNSGNTIYF,TGTGCCAGCAGTAGGGGACAGAACTCTGGAAACACCATATATTTT
TRBV6-5,.,TRBJ2-3,.,CRVRNTDTQYF,TGTCGAGTCAGGAACACAGATACGCAGTATTTT
TRBV4-1,TRBD2,TRBJ2-5,.,CASSQGTSGEQETQYF,TGCGCCAGCAGCCAGGGGACTAGCGGGGAGCAAGAGACCCAGTACTTC
TRBV4-1,.,TRBJ2-3,.,CASSQPPLGADTQYF,TGCGCCAGCAGCCAACCCCCCCTTGGAGCAGATACGCAGTATTTT
TRBV6-6,TRBD1,TRBJ1-1,.,CASRLIQGFEAFF,TGTGCCAGCAGGCTAATACAGGGGTTTGAAGCTTTCTTT
TRBV13,TRBD1,TRBJ2-7,.,CASSHRGPYEQYF,TGTGCCAGCAGTCACAGGGGGCCCTACGAGCAGTACTTC
TRBV5-1,TRBD2,TRBJ2-2,.,CASSLEGSGGANTGELFF,TGCGCCAGCAGCTTGGAGGGTAGCGGGGGCGCGAACACCGGGGAGCTGTTTTTT
TRBV5-1,TRBD1,TRBJ1-6,.,CASSLALRGQGVSPLHF,TGCGCCAGCAGCTTGGCCCTTAGAGGACAGGGTGTTTCACCCCTCCACTTT
TRBV4-3,.,TRBJ1-5,.,CASSPGLRPPGQPQHF,TGCGCCAGCAGCCCGGGTTTACGTCCACCGGGGCAGCCCCAGCATTTT
TRBV6-6,.,TRBJ1-5,.,CASSYNSPRGQPQHF,TGTGCCAGCAGTTACAATTCTCCCCGCGGACAGCCCCAGCATTTT
TRBV7-9,.,TRBJ2-3,once,CASSSTGHRFTDTQYF,TGTGCCAGCAGCTCCACGGGACACCGGTTCACAGATACGCAGTATTTT
TRBV4-2,.,TRBJ2-5,once,CASNPVPGSQETQYF,TGTGCCAGCAACCCAGTCCCGGGGTCCCAAGAGACCCAGTACTTC
TRBV19,TRBD2,TRBJ2-1,.,CASSPGLAGLSEQFF,TGTGCCAGTAGTCCGGGACTAGCGGGACTGAGTGAGCAGTTCTTC
TRBV27,.,TRBJ2-7,once,CASSSRQRGYEQYF,TGTGCCAGCAGTTCCCGACAACGTGGGTACGAGCAGTACTTC
TRBV4-3,.,TRBJ1-4,.,CASSQDRGRGNEKLFF,TGCGCCAGCAGCCAAGATCGAGGTCGGGGGAATGAAAAACTGTTTTTT
TRBV5-1,TRBD2,TRBJ2-1,.,CASSSGLAGADYNEQFF,TGCGCCAGCAGCTCGGGACTAGCGGGAGCCGACTACAATGAGCAGTTCTTC
TRBV27,TRBD1,TRBJ1-1,.,CASSPGTGGSTEAFF,TGTGCCAGCAGTCCAGGGACAGGGGGCAGTACGGAAGCTTTCTTT
TRBV27,TRBD1,TRBJ2-7,.,CASSLDRQGYEQYF,TGTGCCAGCAGTTTGGACAGACAGGGGTACGAGCAGTACTTC
TRBV7-8,.,TRBJ1-1,.,CASSLERGRNTEAFF,TGTGCCAGCAGCTTAGAACGGGGAAGGAACACTGAAGCTTTCTTT
TRBV5-1,.,TRBJ1-6,once,CASSLSGNNSPLHF,TGCGCCAGCAGCTTGTCAGGCAATAATTCACCCCTCCACTTT
TRBV15,.,TRBJ2-2,once,CATSRVRAPGSGELFF,TGTGCCACCAGCAGAGTGCGGGCGCCGGGATCCGGGGAGCTGTTTTTT
TRBV19,.,TRBJ1-1,.,CASSGRDLGGAFF,TGTGCCAGTAGTGGCCGGGACTTGGGGGGAGCTTTCTTT
TRBV19,.,TRBJ2-1,.,CASSRLNEQFF,TGTGCCAGTAGTCGTCTCAATGAGCAGTTCTTC
TRBV5-5,.,TRBJ1-2,once,CASSLGRDFFGYGYTF,TGTGCCAGCAGCTTGGGTCGCGACTTCTTCGGGTATGGCTACACCTTC
TRBV7-3,TRBD2,TRBJ2-5,.,CASSPSGGAWETQYF,TGTGCCAGCAGCCCAAGCGGGGGGGCCTGGGAGACCCAGTACTTC
TRBV9,TRBD1,TRBJ1-1,.,CASSVAGQGGFGTEAFF,TGTGCCAGCAGCGTAGCCGGACAGGGGGGATTTGGCACTGAAGCTTTCTTT
TRBV6-5,TRBD1,TRBJ2-2,.,CASSFRTGVVTGELFF,TGTGCCAGCAGTTTCCGGACAGGGGTGGTCACCGGGGAGCTGTTTTTT
TRBV7-9,.,TRBJ1-2,.,CASSRDTELYGYTF,TGTGCCAGCAGCCGGGACACCGAACTCTATGGCTACACCTTC
TRBV27,.,TRBJ1-2,.,CASSLSRDYGYTF,TGTGCCAGCAGTTTGTCGAGGGACTATGGCTACACCTTC
TRBV5-1,.,TRBJ1-1,medium-sized,CASSLSTLSLNTEAFF,TGCGCCAGCAGCTTGTCCACCCTTAGCCTGAACACTGAAGCTTTCTTT
TRBV21-1,.,TRBJ2-3,.,CASSNPEGGQREVDTQYF,TGTGCCAGCAGCAATCCCGAGGGGGGGCAGCGGGAGGTAGATACGCAGTATTTT
TRBV2,.,TRBJ2-1,.,CASSLSGSSYNEQFF,TGTGCCAGCAGTTTAAGCGGCAGCTCCTACAATGAGCAGTTCTTC
TRBV28,TRBD2,TRBJ2-1,.,CASSLALAGVGEQFF,TGTGCCAGCAGTTTAGCACTAGCGGGAGTGGGTGAGCAGTTCTTC
TRBV6-2/TRBV6-3,.,TRBJ2-2,.,CASSYGTGTNTGELFF,TGTGCCAGCAGTTATGGGACCGGGACTAACACCGGGGAGCTGTTTTTT
TRBV14,TRBD1,TRBJ2-1,once,CASSQVLGQGPDNEQFF,TGTGCCAGCAGCCAAGTTTTGGGACAGGGGCCGGACAATGAGCAGTTCTTC
TRBV6-5,.,TRBJ1-1,.,CASRVPNQMNTEAFF,TGTGCCAGCAGGGTCCCCAACCAGATGAACACTGAAGCTTTCTTT
TRBV7-9,TRBD2,TRBJ2-7,few,CASSLSPKLRLAASYEQYF,TGTGCCAGCAGCTTATCCCCCAAACTCCGACTAGCGGCCTCCTACGAGCAGTACTTC
TRBV4-2,TRBD2,TRBJ2-7,.,CASSQAPAGVTEQYF,TGTGCCAGCAGCCAGGCGCCGGCGGGAGTGACCGAGCAGTACTTC
TRBV2,TRBD1,TRBJ1-2,.,CASKRDRVSFGYTF,TGTGCCAGCAAACGGGACAGGGTTTCGTTTGGCTACACCTTC
TRBV7-3,TRBD1,TRBJ2-2,.,CASSRDRNTGELFF,TGTGCCAGCAGTAGGGACAGGAACACCGGGGAGCTGTTTTTT
TRBV19,.,TRBJ2-7,.,CASSSRTAYEQYF,TGTGCCAGTAGTTCCCGGACAGCCTACGAGCAGTACTTC
TRBV3-1/TRBV3-2,.,TRBJ1-2,.,CASSQDLSLNYGYTF,TGTGCCAGCAGCCAAGACCTGTCTCTTAACTATGGCTACACCTTC
TRBV3-1/TRBV3-2,TRBD2,TRBJ2-7,.,CASSLTSGRKEQYF,TGTGCCAGCAGCCTTACTAGCGGGAGGAAGGAGCAGTACTTC
TRBV3-1/TRBV3-2,.,TRBJ2-7,once,CASSQAGNAYEQYF,TGTGCCAGCAGCCAAGCCGGGAACGCCTACGAGCAGTACTTC
TRBV6-5,.,TRBJ1-1,.,CASRETENTEAFF,TGTGCCAGCAGGGAGACAGAGAACACTGAAGCTTTCTTT
TRBV11-2,.,TRBJ2-1,.,CASSLGLYNEQFF,TGTGCCAGCAGCTTAGGGCTTTACAATGAGCAGTTCTTC
TRBV18,TRBD1,TRBJ2-7,.,CASSPGQGGGREAYEQYF,TGTGCCAGCTCACCAGGACAGGGAGGTGGGAGAGAAGCCTACGAGCAGTACTTC
TRBV18,.,TRBJ2-5,.,CASSPTGLQETQYF,TGTGCCAGCTCACCAACGGGACTTCAAGAGACCCAGTACTTC
TRBV19,.,TRBJ1-1,.,CASSMEGGAEAFF,TGTGCCAGTAGTATGGAGGGAGGGGCTGAAGCTTTCTTT
TRBV27,.,TRBJ2-1,.,CASSPWSINEQFF,TGTGCCAGCAGTCCGTGGAGTATCAATGAGCAGTTCTTC
TRBV18,TRBD1,TRBJ1-1,.,CASSPPSTGSLAEAFF,TGTGCCAGCTCCCCCCCGTCGACAGGGAGCCTGGCTGAAGCTTTCTTT
TRBV4-3,.,TRBJ1-4,.,CASSPGTLRGEKLFF,TGCGCCAGCAGCCCTGGGACACTTAGAGGGGAAAAACTGTTTTTT
TRBV19,.,TRBJ1-4,.,CASSPVGGRVSGTNEKLFF,TGTGCCAGTAGTCCCGTCGGGGGGCGAGTCTCCGGAACTAATGAAAAACTGTTTTTT
TRBV14,.,TRBJ2-1,.,CASSQVGTGAYNEQFF,TGTGCCAGCAGCCAAGTCGGTACAGGCGCCTACAATGAGCAGTTCTTC
TRBV5-1,.,TRBJ2-5,.,CASSLGAAGKSETQYF,TGCGCCAGCAGCTTGGGGGCCGCGGGGAAGTCGGAGACCCAGTACTTC
TRBV5-1,TRBD1,TRBJ2-7,.,CASSFGTGDYEQYF,TGCGCCAGCAGCTTTGGGACAGGAGACTACGAGCAGTACTTC